The T cell receptor (beta chain) described here comes from a study of shared clonotypes between healthy human individuals (dated by TCRdb to about 2020). Describing the broader study: A couple of women and a few men aged 18 to 49 years were included in the cohort. For each donor, CD4 naive and CD4 memory were each given three plates, CD8 naive was given two plates, and CD8 memory was given one plate. To estimate repertoire size and how much clonotypes are shared between individuals, the study performed deep sequencing of blood TCR repertoires from about five healthy adults. To increase sequencing depth and limit assay-specific biases, different laboratories used diverse techniques to prepare libraries and sequence TCR repertoires. Per donor, leukapheresis produced somewhere between about 0.85 and 8.9 billion PBMCs. The investigation overall reported the following: Clonotypes shared by all four sorted-subset donors showed higher generation probabilities than non-shared clonotypes. Larger estimated clonotype richness was generally found for naive subsets than for memory subsets. Sharing across several donors was observed for about 5% of naive CD4, less than 4% of naive CD8, over 2% of memory CD4, and over 0.3% of memory CD8 clonotypes. Pairwise subsampling indicated that sequencing depth was expected to affect the degree of clonotype sharing among donors. Sampling was limited to blood, and TCR repertoires in tissue likely differ from TCR repertoires in blood. Even with the large sequencing depth, rarefaction of the sorted-subset datasets indicated that sequencing was incomplete. Because the study included a small number of donors, the genetic and exposure-history diversity represented was limited.

The donors were healthy, HIV-negative adults with no recently reported acute infections or vaccinations. Every donor was a Caucasian adult residing in Nashville, Tennessee, USA. Magnetic negative selection was used to enrich CD4+ T cells, after which naive cells were positively selected on CD45RA and the negative fraction became the memory subset. Blood was collected by leukapheresis, and PBMCs were isolated by Ficoll-Histopaque density gradient centrifugation and then cryopreserved in liquid nitrogen vapor phase. Purity and quantity of every magnetically sorted T cell population were checked by analytical flow cytometry. Genomic DNA was isolated from each sorted fraction and quantified by UV absorbance on a Nanodrop 2000c. TCR CDR3 regions were amplified from genomic DNA by multiplex PCR using the deep immunoSEQ assay. For each cell subset, the extracted genomic DNA was distributed evenly across all wells of several immunoSEQ 96-well plates, and each plate served as one replicate. For sorted subsets, approximately 200 ng of genomic DNA, equivalent to some 30,000 T cell genomes, went into each replicate PCR. Purified libraries were quantified with a Qubit 3.0 fluorometer, sized on a Bioanalyzer 2100, and re-quantified with the KAPA Library Quantification kit. Each immunoSEQ 96-well plate was sequenced on its own single-read 150-cycle Illumina NextSeq 550 flow cell. In the authors' own workflow: The immunoSEQ output contained only junctional sequences without quality scores, so filtering could not match that applied to full-length reads. Sequences were annotated with PyIR, a Python wrapper for IgBLAST v1.9, and V/J genes and CDR3 were assigned using IMGT germline references. Reads with weak V/J assignments (E-value above 1e-6), missing CDR3, stop codons, out-of-frame junctions, or ambiguous translated residues were removed. V3J clonotypes were defined as sequences sharing the same inferred V gene, J gene, and CDR3 amino acid sequence. Percentage overlap between repertoires was computed as shared unique clonotypes divided by the size of the smaller repertoire. Three approaches were used to assess repertoire richness: RTK rarefaction, the Chao1 estimator, and Recon v2.1 estimates of unobserved clonotypes. For all TCRbeta clonotypes obtained by the gDNA method from four donors, generation probabilities were computed with OLGA. TCRdb's version of the immuneACCESS table is confined to in-frame rearrangements and falls short of the full clone set. An unresolved V gene accounts for under half of the shortfall where checked; the remainder is of unknown origin. The V and J calls and clone size are taken from that table; D and trimming were inferred from the DNA. The sample records roughly 2 million clones, around 95% of which are singletons. The ten largest make up 0.13% of the sample.

Unmatched junction bases come to 4, with V trimmed by 4 bases and J by 8 bases. Counted from cysteine to phenylalanine, this CDR3 has 13 amino acids. The kept DNA is CDR3 alone, 39 bases in frame from the first base. Sequences SGHNT (CDR1) and YYREEE (CDR2) are obtained from the germline V gene (reference sequence). In regard to this clone: No antigen is known for it. The record has no base qualities; no much larger clone is one base away.

The receptor was derived from a man aged 18 to 29 in good health. This receptor chain uses TRBV5-4 and TRBJ1-4; the junction holds 8 bases that match TRBD1. The sequenced sample was naive CD4+ T cells sorted from blood. The sample's cell subset or site label is to be understood as: CD45RA+ positively selected. For the CDR3, the sequence is CASSIDRGEKLFF. The DNA is as follows: TGTGCCAGCAGCATAGACAGGGGCGAAAAACTGTTTTTT. Reference TRBV5-4 and TRBJ1-4 genes cover what lies past the CDR3, so the full variable domain is ETGVTQSPTHLIKTRGQQVTLRCSSQSGHNTVSWYQQALGQGPQFIFQYYREEENGRGNFPPRFSGLQFPNYSSELNVNALELDDSALYLCASSIDRGEKLFFGSGTQLSVL.